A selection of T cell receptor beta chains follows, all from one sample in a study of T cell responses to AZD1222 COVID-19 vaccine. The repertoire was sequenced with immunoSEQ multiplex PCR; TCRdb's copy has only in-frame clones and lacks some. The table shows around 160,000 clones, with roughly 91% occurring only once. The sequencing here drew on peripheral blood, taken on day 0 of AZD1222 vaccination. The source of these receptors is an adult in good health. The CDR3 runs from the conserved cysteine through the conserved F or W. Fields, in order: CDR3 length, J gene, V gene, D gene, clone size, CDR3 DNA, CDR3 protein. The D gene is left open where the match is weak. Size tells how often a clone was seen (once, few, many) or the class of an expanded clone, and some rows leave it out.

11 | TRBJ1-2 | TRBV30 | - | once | TGTGCCTGGAGTCCCCTTGACGGCTACACCTTC | CAWSPLDGYTF
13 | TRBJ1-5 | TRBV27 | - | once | TGTGCCAGCAGTTTACAGGGGCCTCAGCCCCAGCATTTT | CASSLQGPQPQHF
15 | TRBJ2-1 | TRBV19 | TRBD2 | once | TGTGCCAGTAGTCCGGGACTAGGACCCTTCAATGAGCAGTTCTTC | CASSPGLGPFNEQFF
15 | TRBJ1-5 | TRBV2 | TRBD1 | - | TGTGCCAGCACCCCGGACTTAGGGGGCTCTCAGCCCCAGCATTTT | CASTPDLGGSQPQHF
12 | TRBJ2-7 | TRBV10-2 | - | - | TGCGCCAGCCAAGACAGAGCCTACGAGCAGTACTTC | CASQDRAYEQYF
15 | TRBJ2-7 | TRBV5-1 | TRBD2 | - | TGCGCCAGCAGCCGTGGGCGGGAGGGGACCTACGAGCAGTACTTC | CASSRGREGTYEQYF
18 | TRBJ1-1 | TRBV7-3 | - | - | TGTGCCAGCAGCTTAACGTTCGGCAGGGAAGCGGTGAACACTGAAGCTTTCTTT | CASSLTFGREAVNTEAFF
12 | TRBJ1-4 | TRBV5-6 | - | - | TGTGCCAGCAGCCCTTGGCGGGAAAAACTGTTTTTT | CASSPWREKLFF
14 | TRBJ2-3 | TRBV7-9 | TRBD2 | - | TGTGCCAGCAGCTTTAGCGGGAGTACAGATACGCAGTATTTT | CASSFSGSTDTQYF
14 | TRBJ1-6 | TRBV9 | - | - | TGTGCCAGCAGCACTCGACAGGATAATTCACCCCTCCACTTT | CASSTRQDNSPLHF
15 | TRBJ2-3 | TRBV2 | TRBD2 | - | TGTGCCAGCAGGACTCGGGGGGTCGGTCCAGATACGCAGTATTTT | CASRTRGVGPDTQYF
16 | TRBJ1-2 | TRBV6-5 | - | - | TGTGCCAGCAGTTCGTCAGCCCCTTACCTTAACTATGGCTACACCTTC | CASSSSAPYLNYGYTF
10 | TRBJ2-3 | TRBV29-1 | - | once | TGCAGCGGGCTCTTCTATACGCAGTATTTT | CSGLFYTQYF
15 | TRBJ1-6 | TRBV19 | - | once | TGTGCCAGTAGTATAGAGGGGGCCCGAACGGCACCCCTCCACTTT | CASSIEGARTAPLHF
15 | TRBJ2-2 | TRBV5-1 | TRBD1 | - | TGCGCCAGCAGCTCCGGGACAGGGGGCACCGGGGAGCTGTTTTTT | CASSSGTGGTGELFF
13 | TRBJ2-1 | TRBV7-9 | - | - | TGTGCCAGCAGCTTCGACTGGAAAAATGAGCAGTTCTTC | CASSFDWKNEQFF
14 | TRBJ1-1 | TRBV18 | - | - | TGTGCCAGCTCACCACCACAGGAGAACACTGAAGCTTTCTTT | CASSPPQENTEAFF
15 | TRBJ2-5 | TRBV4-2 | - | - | TGTGCCAGCAGCCAAGATAGGGGGAGAGGGGAGACCCAGTACTTC | CASSQDRGRGETQYF
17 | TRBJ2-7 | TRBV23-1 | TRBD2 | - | TGCGCCAGCAGTCAATCGCGGGAGGGGAGGAGATCCTACGAGCAGTACTTC | CASSQSREGRRSYEQYF
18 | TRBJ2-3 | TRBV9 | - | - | TGTGCCAGCAGCGTAGAAGAGCGATTGGGGACCGAAACAGATACGCAGTATTTT | CASSVEERLGTETDTQYF
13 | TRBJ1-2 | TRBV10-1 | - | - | TGCGCCAGCAGTGAGGGCAGGAGCTATGGCTACACCTTC | CASSEGRSYGYTF
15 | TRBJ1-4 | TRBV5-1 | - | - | TGCGCCAGCAGCTTGGCCGGGAGACTCAATGAAAAACTGTTTTTT | CASSLAGRLNEKLFF
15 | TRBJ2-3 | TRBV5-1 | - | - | TGCGCCAGCAGCTTGGGCGATTACCCCACAGATACGCAGTATTTT | CASSLGDYPTDTQYF
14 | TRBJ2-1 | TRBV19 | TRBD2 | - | TGTGCCAGTAGTATAACTAGCGGGAAGGTTGGGCAGTTCTTC | CASSITSGKVGQFF
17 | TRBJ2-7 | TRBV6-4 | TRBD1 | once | TGTGCCAGCAGTTTTGAAGCAGGGACAGGGGGTTGCTACGAGCAGTACTTC | CASSFEAGTGGCYEQYF
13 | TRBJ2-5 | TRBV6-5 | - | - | TGTGCCAGCAGTTACGTGGGGGTAAGGCCCCAGTACTTC | CASSYVGVRPQYF
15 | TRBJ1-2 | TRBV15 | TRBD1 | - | TGTGCCACCAGCGGGAACAGGGGACGATTTGGTGGCTACACCTTC | CATSGNRGRFGGYTF
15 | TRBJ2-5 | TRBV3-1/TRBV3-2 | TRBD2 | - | TGTGCCAGCAGCTTAATGCGGGGGGGAGAAGAGACCCAGTACTTC | CASSLMRGGEETQYF
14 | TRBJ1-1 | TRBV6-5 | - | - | TGTGCCACCCAGCTTGGGGGGGTGAACACTGAAGCTTTCTTT | CATQLGGVNTEAFF
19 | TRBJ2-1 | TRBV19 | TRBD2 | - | TGTGCCAGTAGTATACGGGGGGGCGGGTCCCGCGGGTCCTACAATGAGCAGTTCTTC | CASSIRGGGSRGSYNEQFF
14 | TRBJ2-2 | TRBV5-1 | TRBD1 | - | TGCGCCAGCAGCGGAAGGACAGGGGCCGGGGAGCTGTTTTTT | CASSGRTGAGELFF
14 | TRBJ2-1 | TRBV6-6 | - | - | TGTGCCAGCAGTTACTTTGGAGCGGGTGGGGAGCAGTTCTTC | CASSYFGAGGEQFF
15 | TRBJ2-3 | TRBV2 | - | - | TGTGCCAGCAAATCCGAGTGGTCTAGCACAGATACGCAGTATTTT | CASKSEWSSTDTQYF
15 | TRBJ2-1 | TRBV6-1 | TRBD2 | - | TGTGCCAGCAGTGAAGGGGGGGGCTCCTACAATGAGCAGTTCTTC | CASSEGGGSYNEQFF
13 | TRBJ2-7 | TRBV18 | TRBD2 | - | TGTGCCAGCTCACGGACTAGCCTCTACGAGCAGTACTTC | CASSRTSLYEQYF
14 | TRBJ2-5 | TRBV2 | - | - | TGTGCCAGCAGCCGGGGCCGGGAAGAAGAGACCCAGTACTTC | CASSRGREEETQYF
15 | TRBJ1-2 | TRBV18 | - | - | TGTCCCAGCTCACCAAGCGCGGAGGGGGGGTATGGCTACACCTTC | CPSSPSAEGGYGYTF
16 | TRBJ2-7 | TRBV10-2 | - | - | TGCGCCAGCAGTGGTACCGGGCCTAGGAGCTTGAACGAGCAGTACTTC | CASSGTGPRSLNEQYF
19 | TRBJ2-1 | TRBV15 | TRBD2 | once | TGTGCCACCAGCAGAGTAACGGGACTAGCGTCGGGCTCCTACAATGAGCAGTTCTTC | CATSRVTGLASGSYNEQFF
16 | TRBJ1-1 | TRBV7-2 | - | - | TGTGCCAGCAGCTTATTGGCAGGGAGAATGAACACTGAAGCTTTCTTT | CASSLLAGRMNTEAFF